The present entry profiles one T cell receptor (beta chain) with its context. This CDR3 is 17 amino acids long. V was clipped by 5 bases and J by 0 bases; unmatched bases: 9. Germline CDR1 and CDR2: SGHAT and FQNNGV. As originally analysed: Reference gene primer amplification gave nucleated cell count estimates. Data came from immunoSEQ multiplex PCR; TCRdb stores just in-frame clones and leaves some out. The V and J calls and the clone size are those of that table, but D and trimming were determined from the DNA. The sample records under 250,000 clones, around 86% being singletons. These data come from a study of blood T cell repertoires in COVID-19. For the study at large: Sites in the United States, Italy and Spain provided acute and convalescent COVID-19 samples. Sources were T cells, B-cell-depleted T cells, or PBMCs; the material itself was cDNA or gDNA.

The specimen sequenced was peripheral blood. The TCR sequence derives from a man older than 75 with acute or convalescent COVID-19. The chain has TRBV11-2 and TRBJ1-3; 8 positions agree with TRBD1. CDR3 DNA: TGTGCCAGCAGCATGGGGACAGGCTCTTACTCTGGAAACACCATATATTTT. This sequence encodes CASSMGTGSYSGNTIYF.